The clone carrying this T cell receptor beta chain was seen just once. The data were obtained in a study of blood T cell repertoires in COVID-19. Germline V CDR1 and CDR2: LNHDA, SQIVND (reference sequence). V was trimmed by 5 bases and J by 6 bases, leaving 13 bases between them. This CDR3 contains 13 residues. The data were produced by immunoSEQ multiplex PCR, yet TCRdb's version contains in-frame clones alone and is incomplete. In the table there are nearly 250,000 clones, over 75% of which are singletons. This sequence was found in a woman between 50 and 59 years old with acute COVID-19. J is TRBJ1-2 and V is TRBV19; maybe TRBD1 (5 bases). Sequenced material: PBMCs or T cells enriched from blood (not recorded which). CDR3 nucleotide sequence: TGTGCCAGTAGTCCTGACAGTATCAATGGCTACACCTTC. Its protein is CASSPDSINGYTF.